The rows below give T cell receptor beta chains drawn from one sample of a study of blood T cell repertoires in COVID-19. The data were produced by immunoSEQ multiplex PCR, yet TCRdb's version contains in-frame clones alone and is incomplete. The sample consists of around 280,000 clones, around 91% of them appearing once. Sequencing was performed on PBMCs or T cells enriched from blood (not recorded which). These receptors originate from a woman younger than 35 with acute COVID-19. Each CDR3 is given with its conserved first and last residue. The D gene is left open where the match is weak. Only some rows state a clone size, as once, few, many or a class for expanded clones.

j_call: TRBJ2-3
v_call: TRBV7-2
d_call: NA
clone_size: once
cdr3_aa: CASSPWGGLTDTQYF
cdr3_nt: TGTGCCAGCAGCCCCTGGGGGGGGCTCACAGATACGCAGTATTTT

j_call: TRBJ2-7
v_call: TRBV27
d_call: TRBD1
clone_size: NA
cdr3_aa: CASSWTGDYEQYF
cdr3_nt: TGTGCCAGCAGTTGGACAGGGGACTACGAGCAGTACTTC

j_call: TRBJ1-2
v_call: TRBV10-3
d_call: NA
clone_size: NA
cdr3_aa: CAISENRVVWGYTF
cdr3_nt: TGTGCCATCAGTGAAAACCGGGTAGTTTGGGGCTACACCTTC

j_call: TRBJ2-3
v_call: TRBV7-2
d_call: TRBD2
clone_size: NA
cdr3_aa: CASSLVGGSGDTQYF
cdr3_nt: TGTGCCAGCAGCTTAGTGGGCGGGAGTGGGGATACGCAGTATTTT

j_call: TRBJ2-1
v_call: TRBV11-2
d_call: TRBD1
clone_size: once
cdr3_aa: CASSLTPWDRDYNEQFF
cdr3_nt: TGTGCCAGCAGCTTGACCCCGTGGGACAGGGACTACAATGAGCAGTTCTTC

j_call: TRBJ1-1
v_call: TRBV11-2
d_call: NA
clone_size: NA
cdr3_aa: CASSGGRGGDNTEAFF
cdr3_nt: TGTGCCAGCAGCGGAGGTCGTGGGGGGGATAACACTGAAGCTTTCTTT

j_call: TRBJ2-7
v_call: TRBV30
d_call: TRBD2
clone_size: NA
cdr3_aa: CAWSVGLAGGAYEQYF
cdr3_nt: TGTGCCTGGAGTGTAGGACTAGCGGGAGGCGCCTACGAGCAGTACTTC

j_call: TRBJ2-1
v_call: TRBV9
d_call: TRBD2
clone_size: NA
cdr3_aa: CASSVMGLANNEQFF
cdr3_nt: TGTGCCAGCAGCGTGATGGGACTAGCGAACAATGAGCAGTTCTTC

j_call: TRBJ1-5
v_call: TRBV10-1
d_call: NA
clone_size: NA
cdr3_aa: CASSEGSNNQPQHF
cdr3_nt: TGCGCCAGCAGTGAGGGCAGTAATAATCAGCCCCAGCATTTT

j_call: TRBJ2-7
v_call: TRBV7-9
d_call: TRBD2
clone_size: NA
cdr3_aa: CASSLGSSGRAISYEQYF
cdr3_nt: TGTGCCAGCAGCTTGGGTTCGAGCGGGAGGGCGATTTCCTACGAGCAGTACTTC

j_call: TRBJ1-5
v_call: TRBV19
d_call: NA
clone_size: NA
cdr3_aa: CASSRQYSNQPQHF
cdr3_nt: TGTGCCAGTAGTAGACAGTATAGCAATCAGCCCCAGCATTTT

j_call: TRBJ2-7
v_call: TRBV7-3
d_call: TRBD2
clone_size: NA
cdr3_aa: CASSPGLAGIYEQYF
cdr3_nt: TGTGCCAGCAGCCCGGGACTAGCGGGAATCTACGAGCAGTACTTC

j_call: TRBJ2-7
v_call: TRBV28
d_call: TRBD2
clone_size: NA
cdr3_aa: CASSEGRSGIYEQYF
cdr3_nt: TGTGCCAGCAGTGAGGGTCGTAGCGGGATCTACGAGCAGTACTTC

j_call: TRBJ1-5
v_call: TRBV7-9
d_call: NA
clone_size: NA
cdr3_aa: CASRSLKGEPIRIFPQHF
cdr3_nt: TGTGCCAGCAGGAGTTTAAAGGGGGAGCCAATAAGGATATTCCCCCAGCATTTT

j_call: TRBJ2-7
v_call: TRBV5-5
d_call: NA
clone_size: NA
cdr3_aa: CASSLGDKTYEQYF
cdr3_nt: TGTGCCAGCAGCCTAGGGGACAAGACCTACGAGCAGTACTTC

j_call: TRBJ2-7
v_call: TRBV5-6
d_call: NA
clone_size: NA
cdr3_aa: CASSLAGPYEQYF
cdr3_nt: TGTGCCAGCAGCTTGGCCGGTCCCTACGAGCAGTACTTC